This T cell receptor beta chain was identified during a study of T-cell memory formation after mild COVID-19. In the study overall: Largely donor-specific TCR clusters were found.

Via MiXCR, TCRdb re-called the 5' RACE reads, giving one row per CDR3 protein. The sample includes 210,000 or so distinct CDR3 sequences, over 9.5% of them seen just once. With 4 bases removed from V and 8 bases from J, the gap between germline ends came to 17 bases. Per the germline V gene, CDR1 is SGHVS and CDR2 is FNYEAQ. This CDR3 is built from 15 residues. Study outcomes and limitations: Later expanders leaned toward CD4+, whereas clones contracting from day 15 to 85 were balanced CD4/CD8. Most CD4+ clones that shrank were in CM and EM, while CD8+ ones turned up in EMRA. Some responding clones appeared in pre-infection memory, suggesting cross-reactive memory joined.

This clonotype was counted only a few times. Its cognate antigen is unknown. The clonotype comes from a man aged 18 to 30 who had mild COVID-19 (a few samples of this study predate the infection). Cell type and time point are not known. The V call is TRBV7-6, the J call TRBJ1-4, with a tentative D call TRBD1 (6 bases). The sequencing input was PBMCs or a T cell subset sorted from them (not recorded which). The CDR3 is CASSSNTGLGEKLFF. CDR3 nucleotides: TGTGCCAGCAGCTCGAATACAGGGTTGGGGGAAAAACTGTTTTTT.